A selection of T cell receptor beta chains follows, all from one sample in a study of CD8+ T cells in alopecia areata. TCRdb's copy holds only in-frame clones and misses some; the assay was immunoSEQ multiplex PCR. The table has about 12,000 clones, 57% seen once. The sample taken for sequencing was skin. Receptor source: a human donor with alopecia areata. CDR3s include the opening cysteine and the closing phenylalanine or tryptophan. A D gene is named only where the DNA matches it firmly. Clone size is shown for a subset of rows, as once, few, many or a class of expanded clone.

d_gene,v_gene,abundance,j_gene,CDR3aa,CDR3nt
NA,TRBV28,few,TRBJ2-5,CAWRGRGQETQYF,TGTGCCTGGAGGGGCAGGGGACAGGAGACCCAGTACTTC
TRBD1,TRBV4-3,NA,TRBJ1-4,CASSPGGGVREKLFF,TGCGCCAGCAGCCCAGGGGGGGGTGTCCGGGAAAAACTGTTTTTT
TRBD1,TRBV10-2,NA,TRBJ1-1,CASSVTGGTEAFF,TGCGCCAGCAGTGTTACAGGGGGGACTGAAGCTTTCTTT
NA,TRBV10-1,NA,TRBJ2-1,CASSDTGADNNEQFF,TGCGCCAGCAGTGATACTGGGGCAGATAACAATGAGCAGTTCTTC
NA,TRBV7-2,NA,TRBJ1-6,CASSLSGSRFSSPLHF,TGTGCCAGCAGCTTATCAGGATCTCGGTTCAGTTCACCCCTCCACTTT
NA,TRBV11-2,NA,TRBJ2-1,CASSPGNEQFF,TGTGCCAGCAGCCCCGGGAATGAGCAGTTCTTC
NA,TRBV28,few,TRBJ1-2,CASSFTGAGSAGYTF,TGTGCCAGCAGTTTTACGGGGGCGGGATCGGCTGGCTACACCTTC
NA,TRBV11-1,NA,TRBJ2-7,CASSLVRYEQYF,TGTGCCAGCAGCTTAGTTCGATACGAGCAGTACTTC
NA,TRBV6-6,NA,TRBJ2-5,CASSRTPGDQETQYF,TGTGCCAGCAGCCGCACCCCAGGGGATCAAGAGACCCAGTACTTC
NA,TRBV19,NA,TRBJ1-2,CASRVMVEYEANYGYTF,TGTGCCAGTAGAGTTATGGTGGAGTACGAAGCTAACTATGGCTACACCTTC
NA,TRBV7-9,NA,TRBJ2-6,CASSPSMRGSGANVLTF,TGTGCCAGCAGCCCCTCGATGAGGGGATCTGGGGCCAACGTCCTGACTTTC
NA,TRBV28,NA,TRBJ2-1,CASRSGEDEQFF,TGTGCCAGCAGATCAGGGGAGGATGAGCAGTTCTTC
NA,TRBV27,few,TRBJ2-6,CASTSQAGANVLTF,TGTGCCAGCACCTCACAGGCGGGGGCCAACGTCCTGACTTTC
NA,TRBV6-1,NA,TRBJ2-3,CASTTVRRDTQYF,TGTGCCAGCACTACCGTCCGGAGGGATACGCAGTATTTT
NA,TRBV10-3,medium-sized,TRBJ1-1,CATTGLPNTEAFF,TGTGCCACTACAGGCCTTCCGAACACTGAAGCTTTCTTT
NA,TRBV7-3,NA,TRBJ2-7,CASSLEDRQSYEQYF,TGTGCCAGCAGCTTAGAAGACAGGCAATCCTACGAGCAGTACTTC
TRBD1,TRBV19,NA,TRBJ1-2,CASSPYQGTVYGYTF,TGTGCCAGTAGTCCGTACCAGGGGACAGTCTATGGCTACACCTTC
NA,TRBV6-5,few,TRBJ2-7,CASSLDGYEQYF,TGTGCCAGCAGTCTGGACGGCTACGAGCAGTACTTC
NA,TRBV5-1,NA,TRBJ2-5,CASSPGVGSSLTETQYF,TGCGCCAGCAGCCCGGGTGTAGGGTCGAGCTTGACCGAGACCCAGTACTTC
TRBD2,TRBV5-4,few,TRBJ2-7,CASSFFREGPRGQYF,TGTGCCAGCAGCTTTTTTCGGGAGGGCCCGAGGGGGCAGTACTTC
NA,TRBV4-1,few,TRBJ2-1,CASSQDKEVGYNEQFF,TGCGCCAGCAGCCAAGACAAGGAGGTGGGCTACAATGAGCAGTTCTTC
TRBD2,TRBV29-1,NA,TRBJ2-1,CSVELAGMGNEQFF,TGCAGCGTTGAGCTAGCGGGGATGGGGAATGAGCAGTTCTTC
TRBD1,TRBV19,NA,TRBJ1-5,CASSMGQGDQPQHF,TGTGCCAGTAGTATGGGTCAGGGGGATCAGCCCCAGCATTTT
NA,TRBV29-1,NA,TRBJ1-5,CSVEDRPGIGQPQHF,TGCAGCGTTGAAGATCGACCAGGGATCGGTCAGCCCCAGCATTTT
TRBD1,TRBV9,NA,TRBJ2-7,CASTPTGTGGYEQYF,TGTGCCAGCACCCCGACCGGGACAGGGGGCTACGAGCAGTACTTC
NA,TRBV25-1,NA,TRBJ2-1,CASSKQGYNEQFF,TGTGCCAGCAGTAAACAGGGATACAATGAGCAGTTCTTC
NA,TRBV6-1,NA,TRBJ1-3,CASETGYSGNTIYF,TGTGCCAGCGAGACAGGATACTCTGGAAACACCATATATTTT
NA,TRBV6-4,few,TRBJ1-5,CASSEEVNQPQHF,TGTGCCAGCAGTGAGGAGGTCAATCAGCCCCAGCATTTT
NA,TRBV10-1,once,TRBJ2-7,CASSKGDTYEQYF,TGCGCCAGCAGTAAAGGAGATACCTACGAGCAGTACTTC
TRBD1,TRBV15,few,TRBJ2-4,CATSTRQGSSKNIQYF,TGTGCCACCAGCACAAGACAGGGGTCTTCCAAAAACATTCAGTACTTC
NA,TRBV30,once,TRBJ2-7,CAWSKAGLWEQYF,TGTGCCTGGAGTAAGGCAGGGCTTTGGGAGCAGTACTTC